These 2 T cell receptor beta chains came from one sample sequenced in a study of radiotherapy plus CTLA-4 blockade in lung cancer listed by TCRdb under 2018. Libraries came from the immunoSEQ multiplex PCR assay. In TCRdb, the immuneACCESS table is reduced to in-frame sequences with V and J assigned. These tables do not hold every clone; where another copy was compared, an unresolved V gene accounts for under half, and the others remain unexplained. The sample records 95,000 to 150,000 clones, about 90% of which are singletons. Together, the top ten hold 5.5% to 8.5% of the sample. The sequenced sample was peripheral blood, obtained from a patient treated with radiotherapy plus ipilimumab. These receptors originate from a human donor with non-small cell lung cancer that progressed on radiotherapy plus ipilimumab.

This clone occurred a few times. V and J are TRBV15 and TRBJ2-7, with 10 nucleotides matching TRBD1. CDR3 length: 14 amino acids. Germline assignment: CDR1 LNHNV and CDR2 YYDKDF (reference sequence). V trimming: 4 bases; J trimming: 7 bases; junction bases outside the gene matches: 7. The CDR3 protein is CATSTRQGANEQYF. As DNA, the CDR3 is TGTGCCACCAGCACAAGACAGGGGGCGAATGAGCAGTACTTC.

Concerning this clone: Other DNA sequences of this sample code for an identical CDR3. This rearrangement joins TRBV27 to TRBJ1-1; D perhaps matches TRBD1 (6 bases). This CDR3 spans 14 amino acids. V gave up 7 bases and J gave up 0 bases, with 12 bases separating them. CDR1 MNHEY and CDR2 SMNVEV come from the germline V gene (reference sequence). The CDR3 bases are TGTGCCAGCACCCGAACAGGGATGAACACTGAAGCTTTCTTT. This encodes CASTRTGMNTEAFF.